This T cell receptor (beta chain) comes out of a study of shared clonotypes between healthy human individuals. Germline V gene data show CDR1 as MNHEY and CDR2 as SMNVEV (reference sequence). Trimming cost V 2 bases and J 4 bases, with 9 bases left between them. CDR3 length equals 14 residues. About this clone itself: Its specificity is unknown.

Study findings and constraints: It was expected that sequencing depth would affect clonotype sharing among donors.

Sorted subsets were amplified in replicate PCRs using approximately 0.2 ug DNA, 32,000 or so T cell genomes. The assay was immunoSEQ multiplex PCR, and TCRdb's table has in-frame clones only and misses some. The repertoire holds about 1.1 million clones, with about 80% as singletons. The source material was memory CD4+ T cells from PBMCs. Indicated subset: CD45RA-negative fraction. The gene calls are TRBV27 and TRBJ2-1, with D possibly called TRBD1 or TRBD2 (5 bases each). The clonotype originates from a young man in good health. Some clones in this sample may be carry-over from other donors' samples. The CDR3 is CASSLRDLYNEQFF. The CDR3 DNA reads as TGTGCCAGCAGTTTAAGGGACCTTTACAATGAGCAGTTCTTC.